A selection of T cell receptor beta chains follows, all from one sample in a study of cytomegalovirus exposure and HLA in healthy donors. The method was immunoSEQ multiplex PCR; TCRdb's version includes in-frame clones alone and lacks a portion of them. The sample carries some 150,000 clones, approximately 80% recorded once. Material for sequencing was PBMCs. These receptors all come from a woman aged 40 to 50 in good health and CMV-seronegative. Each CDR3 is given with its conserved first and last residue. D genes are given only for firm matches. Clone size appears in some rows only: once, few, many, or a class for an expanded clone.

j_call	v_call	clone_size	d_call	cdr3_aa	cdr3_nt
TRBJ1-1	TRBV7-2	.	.	CASSNDSHSQRVFF	TGTGCCAGCAGCAACGACAGCCATTCCCAAAGAGTTTTCTTT
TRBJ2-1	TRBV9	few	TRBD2	CASSAGLAGGNEQFF	TGTGCCAGCAGCGCGGGACTAGCGGGGGGTAATGAGCAGTTCTTC
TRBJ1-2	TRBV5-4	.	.	CASRPYRDNYGYTF	TGTGCCAGCAGGCCTTACAGGGATAACTATGGCTACACCTTC
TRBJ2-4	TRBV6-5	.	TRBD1	CASSSNRDRVVLAYF	TGTGCCAGCAGTTCCAACCGGGACAGGGTGGTTCTAGCGTACTTC
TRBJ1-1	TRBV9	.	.	CASSVGGGSREAFF	TGTGCCAGCAGCGTAGGGGGAGGCAGTCGTGAAGCTTTCTTT
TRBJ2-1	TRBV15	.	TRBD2	CATSSDGRGGNEQFF	TGTGCCACCAGCAGTGATGGACGGGGGGGGAATGAGCAGTTCTTC
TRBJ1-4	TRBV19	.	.	CASSIRGTSSGEKLFF	TGTGCCAGTAGTATAAGAGGGACATCAAGCGGTGAAAAACTGTTTTTT
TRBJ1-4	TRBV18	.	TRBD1	CASSPGQGPPNEKLFF	TGTGCCAGCTCACCAGGACAGGGGCCCCCTAATGAAAAACTGTTTTTT
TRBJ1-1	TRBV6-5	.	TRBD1	CASSLGQGVTEAFF	TGTGCCAGCAGTCTCGGACAGGGGGTCACTGAAGCTTTCTTT
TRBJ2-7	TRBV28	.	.	CASSLSAYEQYF	TGTGCCAGCAGTTTATCAGCCTACGAGCAGTACTTC
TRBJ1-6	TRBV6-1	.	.	CASSESTGIVKASPLHF	TGTGCCAGCAGTGAATCAACAGGGATTGTAAAGGCTTCACCCCTCCACTTT
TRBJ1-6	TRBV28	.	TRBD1	CASRTTGVDNSPLHF	TGTGCCAGCAGGACCACAGGGGTCGATAATTCACCCCTCCACTTT
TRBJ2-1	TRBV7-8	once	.	CASSPSVGLGVGQFF	TGTGCCAGCAGCCCGTCTGTTGGTCTGGGCGTAGGGCAGTTCTTC
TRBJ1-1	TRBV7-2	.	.	CASSFGRMNTEAFF	TGTGCCAGCAGCTTCGGTCGTATGAACACTGAAGCTTTCTTT
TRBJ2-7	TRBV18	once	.	CASSPDGPGAYEQYF	TGTGCCAGCTCACCCGACGGCCCAGGGGCCTACGAGCAGTACTTC
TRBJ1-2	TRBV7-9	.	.	CSSSLGIREVYGYTF	TGTTCCAGCAGCTTAGGGATCAGGGAAGTGTATGGCTACACCTTC
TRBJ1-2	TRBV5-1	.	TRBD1	CASSLGLRQGRGYGYTF	TGCGCCAGCAGCTTGGGCCTCCGACAGGGGAGAGGCTATGGCTACACCTTC
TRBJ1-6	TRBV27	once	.	CASSPSLNRGNSPLHF	TGTGCCAGCAGTCCAAGCTTAAATCGGGGTAATTCACCCCTCCACTTT
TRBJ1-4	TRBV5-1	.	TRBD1	CASSRDSSTNEKLFF	TGCGCCAGCAGCCGGGACAGTTCAACTAATGAAAAACTGTTTTTT
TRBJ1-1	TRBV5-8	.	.	CASHSSVNTEAFF	TGTGCCAGCCATTCTAGTGTGAACACTGAAGCTTTCTTT
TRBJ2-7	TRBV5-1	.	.	CASSTGHSSSYEQYF	TGCGCCAGCAGCACAGGGCACTCGAGCTCCTACGAGCAGTACTTC
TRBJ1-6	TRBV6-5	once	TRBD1	CASSLGQGYNSPLHF	TGTGCCAGCAGCCTGGGACAGGGGTATAATTCACCCCTCCACTTT
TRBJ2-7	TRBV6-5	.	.	CASSRTVVRSYEQYF	TGTGCCAGCAGCCGAACGGTAGTTAGATCCTACGAGCAGTACTTC
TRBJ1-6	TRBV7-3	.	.	CASSSPGTNSPLHF	TGTGCCAGCAGCTCCCCGGGGACAAATTCACCCCTCCACTTT
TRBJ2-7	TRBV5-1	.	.	CASSYEGEQYF	TGCGCCAGCAGCTACGAGGGCGAGCAGTACTTC
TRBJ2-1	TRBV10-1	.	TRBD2	CASSGSGGPSSYNEQFF	TGCGCCAGCAGCGGTAGCGGGGGTCCCTCCTCCTACAATGAGCAGTTCTTC
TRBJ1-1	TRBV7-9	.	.	CASSFRVNTEAFF	TGTGCCAGCAGCTTCAGGGTGAACACTGAAGCTTTCTTT
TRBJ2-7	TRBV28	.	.	CASKTGRYEQYF	TGTGCCAGCAAGACAGGGAGGTACGAGCAGTACTTC
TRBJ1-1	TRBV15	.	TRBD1	CATSPRQGSGAFF	TGTGCCACCAGCCCTAGACAGGGATCAGGAGCTTTCTTT
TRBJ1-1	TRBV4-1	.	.	CASSQVRGVTEAFF	TGCGCCAGCAGCCAAGTCCGGGGAGTCACTGAAGCTTTCTTT
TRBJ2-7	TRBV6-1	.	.	CASSEGATHSYYEQYF	TGTGCCAGCAGTGAAGGGGCTACCCACTCTTACTACGAGCAGTACTTC
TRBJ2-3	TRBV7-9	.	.	CASSSYRSVTQYF	TGTGCCAGCAGCTCTTACAGATCAGTTACGCAGTATTTT
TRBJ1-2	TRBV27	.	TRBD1	CASSRPGQTFYGYTF	TGTGCCAGCAGTAGACCGGGACAGACTTTCTATGGCTACACCTTC
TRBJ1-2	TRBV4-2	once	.	CASSQDPSARGGYGYTF	TGTGCCAGCAGCCAAGATCCCTCGGCCAGGGGCGGCTATGGCTACACCTTC
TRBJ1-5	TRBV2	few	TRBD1	CASRGTGAWQPQHF	TGTGCCAGCAGAGGGACAGGGGCTTGGCAGCCCCAGCATTTT
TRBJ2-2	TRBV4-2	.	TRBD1	CASSQEQGTVNTGELFF	TGTGCCAGCAGCCAAGAACAAGGGACAGTGAACACCGGGGAGCTGTTTTTT
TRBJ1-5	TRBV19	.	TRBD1	CASRNAGGAYQPQHF	TGTGCCAGTAGGAATGCAGGGGGCGCATATCAGCCCCAGCATTTT
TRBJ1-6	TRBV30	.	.	CAWSVGAARNSPLHF	TGTGCCTGGAGTGTAGGGGCGGCAAGGAATTCACCCCTCCACTTT
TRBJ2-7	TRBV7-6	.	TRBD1	CASSLAPGQGYEQYF	TGTGCCAGCAGCTTAGCGCCGGGACAGGGTTACGAGCAGTACTTC
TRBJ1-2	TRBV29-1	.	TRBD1	CSTGQRDGYTF	TGCAGCACGGGACAGCGGGATGGCTACACCTTC